This T cell receptor (beta chain) is drawn from a study of long-term antiretroviral therapy in people with HIV. Whole-study findings and limits: Those clones which expanded before ART made up the dominant part of the repertoire at all time points. Increased diversity was seen after ART, yet it remained lower than in transplant donor controls. Against controls, HIV repertoires showed narrower ranges of CDR3 length. The study collected no data on ART adherence, viral resistance or therapy changes.

This clone has more than one count but fewer than ten. Antigen specificity is unknown. Version v3.0 of the immunoSEQ assay was performed at survey level. Method: immunoSEQ multiplex PCR; TCRdb's copy keeps in-frame clones and lacks some. The sample yields approximately 22,000 clones, 70% to 85% seen once. This sequence was found in a man between 18 and 35 years old with HIV. The sequences come from unsorted PBMCs, collected 0.1 years before starting antiretroviral therapy.

The CDR3 sequence is CASEPDGGAKNIQYF. The CDR3 region has the DNA TGTGCCTCCGAACCGGACGGTGGAGCCAAAAACATTCAGTACTTC. V gene TRBV30 combines with J gene TRBJ2-4; D unresolved. Germline V lookup: CDR1 GTSNPN, CDR2 SVGIG (reference sequence). Trimming stripped 7 bases from V and 0 bases from J, with 16 bases between. The CDR3 is 15 amino acids.